The 8 T cell receptor beta chains below all came from one sample that was sequenced in a study of shared clonotypes between healthy human individuals. Measured with immunoSEQ multiplex PCR; TCRdb has only the in-frame clones, and not every one. Among some 2 million clones listed, roughly 95% were seen once. Sequencing was performed on naive CD4+ T cells sorted from blood. Subset: CD45RA+ positively selected. The receptor set was obtained from a man younger than 35 in good health.

The chain has TRBV5-4 and TRBJ2-7; 8 nucleotides align to TRBD1. The ends lost 3 bases at V and 6 bases at J; junction bases unmatched: 8. CDR1 and CDR2 (germline): SGHNT, YYREEE (reference sequence). CDR3 length: 14 amino acids. This CDR3 is CASSSRTGSGEQYF. The DNA for the CDR3 is TGTGCCAGCAGCTCAAGGACAGGGTCTGGCGAGCAGTACTTC.

This clone was counted once. The chain uses TRBV28 and TRBJ1-1; 7 bases are shared with TRBD1. Germline V CDR1 and CDR2: MDHEN, SYDVKM. Unmatched junction bases numbered 4, after V lost 6 bases and J lost 3 bases. The CDR3 is 13 amino acids. CDR3 sequence: CASRGDSYTEAFF. CDR3 bases: TGTGCCAGCAGGGGGGACAGCTACACTGAAGCTTTCTTT.

The chain has TRBV2 and TRBJ1-5; D may be TRBD1 (5 bases). Looked up from germline, CDR1 is SNHLY and CDR2 is FYNNEI. The CDR3 runs to 15 residues. Trimming removed 6 bases from V and 0 bases from J, with 12 bases in between. The CDR3 is CASRGETDSNQPQHF. Here the CDR3 DNA reads TGTGCCAGCAGGGGGGAGACAGATAGCAATCAGCCCCAGCATTTT.

The chain joins TRBV27 to TRBJ1-5; possible D gene TRBD1, 5 bases. There are 16 residues in the CDR3. Germline assignment: CDR1 MNHEY and CDR2 SMNVEV (reference sequence). V lost 1 base to trimming and J lost 1 base, with 11 bases between them. CDR3 amino acids: CASSLFGGESNQPQHF. CDR3 sequence (DNA): TGTGCCAGCAGTTTATTCGGGGGAGAAAGCAATCAGCCCCAGCATTTT.

Comment on this clone: The same CDR3 arises from other DNA sequences in this sample as well. V usage is TRBV28 and J usage is TRBJ1-2; weak D call: TRBD1 (5 bases). Trimming pared 3 bases from V and 0 bases from J, leaving 5 bases between. CDR1 is MDHEN and CDR2 is SYDVKM in the germline V gene. CDR3 length: 13 residues. In DNA form, the CDR3 reads TGTGCCAGCAGTTTGACAGCTAACTATGGCTACACCTTC. Amino acids: CASSLTANYGYTF.

This clone was seen a single time. The chain employs TRBV2 and TRBJ1-6, with 7 bases identical to TRBD1. Trimming removed 3 bases from V and 13 bases from J; junction bases left unmatched: 6. CDR3 length: 13 residues. Germline loops: CDR1 SNHLY, CDR2 FYNNEI. The CDR3, as DNA: TGTGCCAGCAGTGACAGGGGGAAAGTCCCCCTCCACTTT. Translation gives CASSDRGKVPLHF.

This sequence joins TRBV27 and TRBJ2-7, with 10 bases lining up with TRBD1. Germline assignment: CDR1 MNHEY and CDR2 SMNVEV (reference sequence). The CDR3 consists of 15 residues. After removal of 1 base from V and 6 bases from J, the junction contained 6 bases not matched to a gene. The CDR3 nucleotides read TGTGCCAGCAGTTTATTTGGACAGGGGGTACCCGAGCAGTACTTC. It codes for CASSLFGQGVPEQYF.

This chain uses TRBV7-8 with TRBJ1-1, with D unclear. The CDR3 consists of 12 residues. Germline-derived CDR1 and CDR2 are SGHVS and FQNEAQ. Between the trimmed V and J ends, which lost 5 bases and 8 bases, there was a span of 12 bases. CDR3 protein: CASSGVTEEAFF. The CDR3 nucleotides read TGTGCCAGCAGCGGGGTGACCGAAGAAGCTTTCTTT.